A single sample gave rise to the 14 T cell receptor beta chains below, sequenced in a study of cytomegalovirus exposure and HLA in healthy donors (dated by TCRdb to the late 2010s). Library method: the immunoSEQ multiplex PCR assay. The multiplex PCR relied on a mix of 60 forward primers for TCR Vbeta segments and 13 reverse primers for TCR Jbeta segments. The clones in this table, taken by TCRdb from immuneACCESS, are in-frame only. Not every clone is retained; where verified, under half of the shortfall comes from an unresolved V gene, and the cause of the rest is unknown. This sample has 200,000 to 250,000 clones in its table, and roughly four fifths of those were observed once. Roughly 0.58% of the sample belongs to the ten largest clones. Sequencing was performed on PBMCs. Receptors were obtained from a woman aged 40 to 50 in good health and CMV-seronegative.

This chain connects TRBV6-5 to TRBJ2-5, with D tentatively TRBD1 (6 bases). The CDR3 extends over 13 amino acids. Trimming pared 6 bases from V and 7 bases from J, leaving 15 bases between. The germline CDR1 and CDR2 sequences are MNHEY and SVGAGI. CDR3 coding DNA: TGTGCCAGCAGCTTCCAGGGGTTGGGGACCCAGTACTTC. Translated: CASSFQGLGTQYF.

The V call is TRBV28, the J call TRBJ1-6; unclear D gene. This CDR3 has 14 amino acids. V was pared by 2 bases and J by 7 bases, with 9 bases between. From germline, CDR1 is MDHEN and CDR2 SYDVKM. As DNA, the CDR3 is TGTGCCAGCAGTTTAAGCCGATTCAATTCACCCCTCCACTTT. Its translation: CASSLSRFNSPLHF.

The chain has TRBV7-3 and TRBJ1-5; 7 bases are a match to TRBD1. Trimming at V came to 5 bases and at J to 6 bases, leaving 10 bases not matched to a gene. Germline CDR1 SGHTA, CDR2 FQGTGA. The CDR3 is 15 amino acids. The CDR3 here is CASSPHGQDAQPQHF. Here the CDR3 DNA reads TGTGCCAGCAGCCCCCATGGACAGGACGCTCAGCCCCAGCATTTT.

CDR3 in DNA: TGTGCCAGCACGTCCCCGACAGGGAGAAGCACTGAAGCTTTCTTT. This encodes CASTSPTGRSTEAFF. The chain joins TRBV28 to TRBJ1-1; 7 bases are a match to TRBD1. The germline gives CDR1 MDHEN, CDR2 SYDVKM. The CDR3 is 15 residues long. The V segment lost 7 bases and the J segment 4 bases; nucleotides outside the gene matches: 12.

This rearrangement joins TRBV5-6 to TRBJ2-3; D is unclear. The V gene lost 4 bases and the J gene lost 1 base, with 7 bases spanning the gap. Germline assignment: CDR1 SGHDT and CDR2 YYEEEE. The CDR3 extends over 13 amino acids. In nucleotides, the CDR3 is TGTGCCAGCAGCGCGGCGGGCACAGATACGCAGTATTTT. Its translation is CASSAAGTDTQYF.

This chain links TRBV4-2 with TRBJ2-5, with 12 bases that match TRBD2. This CDR3 comprises 16 residues. J lost 2 bases, V lost 4 bases, and 5 bases had no gene match. The germline CDR1 and CDR2 sequences are LGHNA and YNFKEQ. The CDR3: CASSLTTSGSQETQYF. The CDR3 DNA sequence: TGTGCCAGCAGCCTTACGACTAGCGGGAGTCAAGAGACCCAGTACTTC.

This clone has just one count. The chain uses TRBV6-5 and TRBJ1-1, with 9 bases that match TRBD1. J gave up 5 bases and V 0 bases, and 4 bases lay outside the gene matches. CDR3 length equals 15 residues. Germline-derived CDR1 and CDR2 are MNHEY and SVGAGI. CDR3 sequence (DNA): TGTGCCAGCAGTTACTCCGACAGGGGGTGGACTGAAGCTTTCTTT. It is translated as CASSYSDRGWTEAFF.

V gene TRBV11-2 combines with J gene TRBJ1-4; perhaps TRBD1 as D (6 bases). The CDR3 contains 15 residues. V was shortened by 6 bases and J by 3 bases, with 14 bases between the two germline ends. Germline values: CDR1 SGHAT, CDR2 FQNNGV. DNA of the CDR3: TGTGCCAGCAGTTTCCCAGGGGAAGCTAATGAAAAACTGTTTTTT. Translation gives CASSFPGEANEKLFF.

This clone was detected a few times. CDR3 amino acids: CASSLEEDYGYTF. The CDR3 DNA is TGTGCCAGCAGTCTTGAGGAGGACTATGGCTACACCTTC. The V call is TRBV11-3, the J call TRBJ1-2; no clear D. V was pared by 6 bases and J by 3 bases, with 11 bases between. Germline V gene sequence: CDR1 SGHNT, CDR2 YENEEA. The CDR3 consists of 13 residues.

This sequence joins TRBV7-2 and TRBJ1-2; D perhaps matches TRBD1 (6 bases). The V gene lost 3 bases and the J gene lost 8 bases, with 13 bases spanning the gap. This CDR3 is 13 amino acids long. From germline, CDR1 is SGHTA and CDR2 FQGNSA. CDR3 residues: CASSLAGEGGYTF. The CDR3 bases are TGTGCCAGCAGCTTGGCAGGGGAGGGCGGCTACACCTTC.

The chain carries TRBV30 and TRBJ2-1; weak D call: TRBD2 (6 bases). Germline lookup yields CDR1 GTSNPN and CDR2 SVGIG (reference sequence). The CDR3 extends over 14 amino acids. V was trimmed by 2 bases and J by 7 bases, leaving 15 bases between them. CDR3 coding DNA: TGTGCCTGGAGTTTCAGTACGGGGAGGAATGAGCAGTTCTTC. It specifies CAWSFSTGRNEQFF.

This clone was seen a handful of times. The junction does not match germline at one end; this may be a read error. The chain has TRBV7-7 and TRBJ2-4; 11 bases line up with TRBD2. The CDR3 consists of 13 residues. Germline V lookup: CDR1 SSHAT, CDR2 FNYEAQ (reference sequence). The DNA of the CDR3 is TGTGCTAGCAGCTCCGGGACTAGCGGCATTCAGTACTTC. This gives the protein CASSSGTSGIQYF.

In DNA form, the CDR3 reads TGTGCCAGCAGCTTAGCGGGACAGGGGTACGAGCAGTACTTC. Its protein is CASSLAGQGYEQYF. The chain joins TRBV11-1 to TRBJ2-7; 10 bases are a match to TRBD1. The V and J ends lost 0 bases and 4 bases, in that order; junction bases with no gene match: 0. Germline V gene data show CDR1 as SGHAT and CDR2 as FQDESV (reference sequence). CDR3 length equals 14 residues.

This clone is a singleton in its sample. This chain connects TRBV29-1 to TRBJ1-2; 9 bases are a match to TRBD1. The CDR3 is 12 residues long. Germline V CDR1 and CDR2: SQVTM, ANQGSEA. V lost 5 bases, J lost 7 bases, and 5 bases stayed unmatched. The chain's CDR3 is CSVPSDRGGYTF. The DNA of the CDR3 is TGCAGCGTTCCTTCGGACAGGGGTGGCTACACCTTC.